One T cell receptor beta chain is described in this entry. The antigen it binds to is not known. The sample holds no much larger clone one base away, and base qualities are not on file. The sample originates from a study of blood T cell repertoires in COVID-19 (dated by TCRdb to 2020 to 2022). The study in broad terms: Collaborator samples came from the United States, Italy and Spain and covered acute and convalescent phases of COVID-19. Subjects who had been exposed to COVID-19, were actively infected with it, or had recovered from it provided the deeply sampled blood TCRbeta repertoires that made up the dataset. The sample metadata nearly always contained a de-identified subject ID, COVID-19 status, age in years and sex. The material from the prospective study consisted of cDNA or gDNA derived from T cells, B-cell-depleted T cells, or PBMCs. The repertoires were released in a freely available public database meant as a resource for research on the immune response to SARS-CoV-2. Samples were obtained from the ongoing ImmuneRACE study (first 160 participants) and from 1,000 to 1,500 subjects provided by 6 global collaborators. Where available, HLA class I and class II types were obtained from metadata supplied by the sample provider rather than from assay-based typing. The paper's findings and limits, for the study overall: The quantity of clinical and demographic metadata differed by source and by participant and was supplied without curation.

TCRbeta CDR3 regions were amplified from genomic DNA using the immunoSEQ Assay, a bias-controlled multiplex PCR. The authors processed their data as follows. The number of nucleated cells in each sample was estimated by amplification of reference gene primers within the assay. Sequence reads were collapsed and filtered to measure the absolute abundance of every unique TCRbeta CDR3 rearrangement. Productive Simpson clonality was computed per sample as the square root of Simpson's diversity index over productive rearrangements. The table was pulled from immuneACCESS by TCRdb, which kept in-frame rearrangements only. Such tables lose some clones; where checked, under half of the loss comes from unresolved V genes, and the rest has no known cause. V, J and clone size are those of that table, while D and trimming were read from the DNA. This sample holds just over 250,000 clones; around nine tenths were observed only once. The ten biggest clones cover approximately 9.8% of the sample.

Another Seattle source contributed samples from volunteer blood donors who had recovered from COVID-19. Whole blood was collected in K2EDTA tubes by collaborating institutions according to the institutions' own protocols. For TCRbeta analysis, collaborators shipped samples in one of three forms: frozen whole blood, isolated PBMCs, or DNA extracted from either of those sample types. Trimming removed 2 bases from V and 0 bases from J, leaving 14 bases between the germline ends. The CDR3 holds 17 amino acids from the cysteine to the phenylalanine. The retained sequence is limited to the CDR3, 51 bases, with the frame set at the first base. Taken from the germline V gene, the CDR1 and CDR2 loops are MGHRA and YSYEKL.

Source material: peripheral blood. This receptor was taken from a man aged 35 to 55 who had recovered from COVID-19. This receptor chain uses TRBV4-1 and TRBJ2-1; D gene: possibly TRBD2, on 6 matching bases. CDR3 reads: CASSQPGTDSSYNEQFF. DNA sequence: TGCGCCAGCAGCCAACCCGGGACTGACAGCTCCTACAATGAGCAGTTCTTC.